The clone carrying this T cell receptor (beta chain) has a handful of counts. Its antigen is currently unknown. With the read ending 3 residues before the CDR3 end, the germline J gene is used to fill in that end. Between the trimmed V and J ends, which lost 2 bases and 4 bases, there was a span of 8 bases. Germline V gene sequence: CDR1 SGHTA, CDR2 FQGTGA. The CDR3 has 14 amino acids. The sample comes from a study of T cell clonality in common variable immunodeficiency. The study's findings and limits: Common variable immunodeficiency TCR beta sequences reportedly had fewer deletions and N-nucleotide insertions. T cell subpopulation sequencing would be needed to explain CVID clonality.

Diagnosis required reduced IgG, IgA and/or IgM with specific antibody deficiency. Measured with immunoSEQ multiplex PCR; TCRdb has only the in-frame clones, and not every one. The sample was found to contain 30,000 or so clones, and every one recurs. V gene TRBV7-3 combines with J gene TRBJ2-2, with D perhaps TRBD1 (6 bases). Sequencing was carried out using peripheral blood mononuclear cells. The sequence came from a human donor with common variable immunodeficiency. Partial CDR3 DNA: TGTGCCAGCAGCTTAGGGGGCGGCACCGGGGAG. It codes for CASSLGGGTGE. The CDR3 as a whole reads CASSLGGGTGELFF.